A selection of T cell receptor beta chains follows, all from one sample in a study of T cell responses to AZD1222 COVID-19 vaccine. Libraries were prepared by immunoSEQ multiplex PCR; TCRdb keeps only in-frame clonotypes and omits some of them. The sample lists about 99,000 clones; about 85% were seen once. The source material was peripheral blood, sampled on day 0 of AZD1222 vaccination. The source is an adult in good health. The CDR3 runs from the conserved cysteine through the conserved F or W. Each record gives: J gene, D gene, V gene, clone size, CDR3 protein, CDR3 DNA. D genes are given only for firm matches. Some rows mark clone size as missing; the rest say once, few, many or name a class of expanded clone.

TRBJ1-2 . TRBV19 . CASSPPGSRWGYTF TGTGCCAGTAGTCCCCCGGGGTCCCGATGGGGCTACACCTTC
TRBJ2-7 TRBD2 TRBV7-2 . CASSLVAGGRGQYF TGTGCCAGCAGCTTAGTAGCGGGGGGCAGGGGGCAGTACTTC
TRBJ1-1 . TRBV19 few CASSDWAATEAFF TGTGCCAGTAGTGACTGGGCGGCGACTGAAGCTTTCTTT
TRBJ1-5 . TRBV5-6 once CASSLRDGPLYNQPQHF TGTGCCAGCAGCCTTCGGGACGGACCACTCTATAATCAGCCCCAGCATTTT
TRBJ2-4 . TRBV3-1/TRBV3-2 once CASSINAEVKNIQYF TGTGCCAGCAGCATAAATGCAGAGGTCAAAAACATTCAGTACTTC
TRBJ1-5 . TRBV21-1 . CASSATVFSNQPQHF TGTGCCAGCAGCGCGACAGTTTTTAGCAATCAGCCCCAGCATTTT
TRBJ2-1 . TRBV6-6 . CASSYARGGYNEQFF TGTGCCAGCAGTTACGCCAGGGGGGGTTATAATGAGCAGTTCTTC
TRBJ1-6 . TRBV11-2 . CASSSNGLGTLGRNSPLHF TGTGCCAGCAGCTCAAATGGGTTAGGGACACTAGGGCGTAATTCACCCCTCCACTTT
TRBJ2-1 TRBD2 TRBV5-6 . CASAGLAGGYNEQFF TGTGCCAGCGCTGGGCTGGCGGGGGGATACAATGAGCAGTTCTTC
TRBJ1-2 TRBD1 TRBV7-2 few CASSLATGQGHGYTF TGTGCCAGCAGCTTAGCGACTGGACAGGGGCATGGCTACACCTTC
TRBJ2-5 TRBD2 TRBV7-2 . CASSSSSGGLQETQYF TGTGCCAGCAGCTCCTCTAGCGGGGGGCTCCAAGAGACCCAGTACTTC
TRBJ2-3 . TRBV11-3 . CASSPRYAGPSTDTQYF TGTGCCAGCAGCCCCCGGTATGCGGGCCCTAGCACAGATACGCAGTATTTT
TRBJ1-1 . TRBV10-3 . CAISDGGQSYTEAFF TGTGCCATCAGTGACGGAGGACAGAGCTACACTGAAGCTTTCTTT
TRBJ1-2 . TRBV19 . CASRDPGTNNYGYTF TGTGCCAGTAGGGACCCAGGGACAAATAACTATGGCTACACCTTC
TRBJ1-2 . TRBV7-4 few CASTKTRGYTF TGTGCCAGCACGAAGACGCGAGGCTACACCTTC
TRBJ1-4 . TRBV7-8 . CASSSRERREKLFF TGTGCCAGCAGCTCCAGGGAGAGGCGGGAAAAACTGTTTTTT
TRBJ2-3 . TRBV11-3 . CASSSSWGFTDTQYF TGTGCCAGCAGCAGTAGTTGGGGCTTCACAGATACGCAGTATTTT
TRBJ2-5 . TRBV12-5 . CASVAASGETQYF TGTGCTAGTGTGGCCGCATCGGGTGAGACCCAGTACTTC
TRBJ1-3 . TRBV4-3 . CASSQDSTGAGNTIYF TGCGCCAGCAGCCAAGATTCAACAGGAGCAGGAAACACCATATATTTT
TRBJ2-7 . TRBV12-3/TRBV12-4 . CASTSFREDGQYF TGTGCCAGCACCTCTTTCCGGGAAGACGGGCAGTACTTC
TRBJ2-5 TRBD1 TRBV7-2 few CASTKGAVETQYF TGTGCCAGCACCAAGGGGGCGGTAGAGACCCAGTACTTC
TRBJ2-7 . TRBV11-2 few CASSTNRAVGYEQYF TGTGCCAGCAGCACCAACAGGGCGGTCGGGTACGAGCAGTACTTC
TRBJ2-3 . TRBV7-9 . CASSLGAGTWYF TGTGCCAGCAGCTTAGGTGCAGGGACTTGGTATTTT
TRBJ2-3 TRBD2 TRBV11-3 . CASSFLPGLAGGVPDTQYF TGTGCCAGCAGCTTTTTACCGGGACTAGCGGGAGGGGTTCCAGATACGCAGTATTTT
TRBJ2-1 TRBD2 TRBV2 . CAGRLAGVYNEQFF TGTGCCGGACGACTAGCGGGAGTTTACAATGAGCAGTTCTTC
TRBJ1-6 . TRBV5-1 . CASSPGLTGSYNSPLHF TGTGCCAGCAGCCCCGGGCTAACGGGGTCCTATAATTCACCCCTCCACTTT
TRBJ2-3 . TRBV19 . CASSIPGTTDTQYF TGTGCCAGTAGTATACCGGGGACAACAGATACGCAGTATTTT
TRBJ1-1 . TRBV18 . CASSEGSGNTEAFF TGTGCCAGCTCTGAGGGGTCAGGTAACACTGAAGCTTTCTTT
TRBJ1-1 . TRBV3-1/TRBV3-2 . CASSQALLGFGSEAFF TGTGCCAGCAGCCAAGCGCTTCTTGGGTTCGGGAGTGAAGCTTTCTTT
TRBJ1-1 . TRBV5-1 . CASSLAGGVGMNTEAFF TGCGCCAGCAGCTTGGCCGGAGGGGTTGGAATGAACACTGAAGCTTTCTTT
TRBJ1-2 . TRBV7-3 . CASSQGGLNGYTF TGTGCCAGCAGCCAGGGAGGGTTAAATGGCTACACCTTC
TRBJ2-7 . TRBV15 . CATSRDTAGTYEQYF TGTGCCACCAGCAGAGATACCGCAGGTACCTACGAGCAGTACTTC
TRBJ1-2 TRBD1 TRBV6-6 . CASSPPTGGGYTF TGTGCCAGCAGTCCCCCCACAGGGGGTGGCTACACCTTC
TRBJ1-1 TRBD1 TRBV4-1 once CASSQTDRGNEAFF TGCGCCAGCAGCCAAACGGACAGGGGAAATGAAGCTTTCTTT
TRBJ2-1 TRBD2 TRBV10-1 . CASSESIAGDLYNEQFF TGCGCCAGCAGTGAGTCGATAGCGGGGGATCTCTACAATGAGCAGTTCTTC
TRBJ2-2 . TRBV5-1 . CASRIALQGIAGELFF TGTGCCAGCAGGATTGCCCTACAAGGGATAGCCGGGGAGCTGTTTTTT
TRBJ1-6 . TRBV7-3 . CASSLTQAYNSPLHF TGTGCCAGCAGCTTAACACAGGCTTATAATTCACCCCTCCACTTT
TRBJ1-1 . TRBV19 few CASSIQGEVNTEAFF TGTGCCAGTAGTATACAGGGTGAAGTGAACACTGAAGCTTTCTTT
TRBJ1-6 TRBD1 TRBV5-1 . CASSPQGAAHNSPLHF TGCGCCAGCAGCCCTCAGGGGGCGGCCCATAATTCACCCCTCCACTTT
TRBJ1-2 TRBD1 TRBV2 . CASRQGAGDNYGYTF TGTGCCAGCAGGCAGGGGGCAGGAGATAACTATGGCTACACCTTC
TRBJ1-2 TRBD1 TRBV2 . CASSEEGTGVYGYTF TGTGCCAGCAGTGAGGAGGGGACAGGCGTCTATGGCTACACCTTC
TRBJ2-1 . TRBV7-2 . CASSAGAAQFF TGTGCCAGCAGCGCGGGGGCGGCGCAGTTCTTC
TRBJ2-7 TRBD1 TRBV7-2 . CASSPIDRVKGYEQYF TGTGCCAGCAGCCCCATCGACAGGGTGAAAGGCTACGAGCAGTACTTC
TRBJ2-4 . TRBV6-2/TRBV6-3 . CASSYPLGGWDKNIQYF TGTGCCAGCAGTTACCCGCTTGGGGGATGGGACAAAAACATTCAGTACTTC
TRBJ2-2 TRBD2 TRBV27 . CASSLRWGLGLGGTGELFF TGTGCCAGCAGTTTACGGTGGGGTCTGGGACTAGGAGGCACCGGGGAGCTGTTTTTT
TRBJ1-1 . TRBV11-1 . CASSLAPGGNTEAFF TGTGCCAGCAGCTTAGCGCCGGGGGGGAACACTGAAGCTTTCTTT
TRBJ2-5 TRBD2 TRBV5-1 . CASSLSLGGSETQYF TGTGCCAGCAGCTTGTCATTGGGCGGGAGTGAGACCCAGTACTTC
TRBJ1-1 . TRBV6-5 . CASSSLRSRDTRKAFF TGTGCCAGCAGTTCCCTGCGAAGTAGGGACACTCGAAAAGCTTTCTTT
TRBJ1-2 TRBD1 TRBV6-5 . CASRKQGAGGYTF TGTGCCAGCAGGAAACAGGGGGCGGGTGGCTACACCTTC
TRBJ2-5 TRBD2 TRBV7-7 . CASSRTSGGRETQYF TGTGCTAGCAGTCGGACTAGCGGGGGAAGAGAGACCCAGTACTTC
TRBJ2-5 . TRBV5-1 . CASSRSGQGVETQYF TGTGCCAGCAGCCGGTCGGGGCAGGGTGTCGAGACCCAGTACTTC
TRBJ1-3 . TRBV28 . CASSLDSTRGAIYF TGTGCCAGCAGCCTAGACTCAACCAGGGGCGCCATATATTTT
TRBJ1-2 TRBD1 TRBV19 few CASSDGGQRNGYTF TGTGCCAGTAGCGATGGGGGACAGCGGAATGGCTACACCTTC
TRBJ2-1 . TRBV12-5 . CASAPGLAYNEQFF TGTGCTAGTGCCCCGGGACTGGCCTACAATGAGCAGTTCTTC